This T cell receptor (beta chain) was found in a study of blood T cell repertoires in COVID-19. Turning to the study itself: Spain, Italy and the United States supplied samples that represented acute and convalescent COVID-19. T cells, B-cell-depleted T cells, or PBMCs supplied cDNA or gDNA.

The table lists this clone with a count of one. Methods used by the authors: Researchers report that nucleated cell counts were estimated from reference gene primer amplification. Data came from immunoSEQ multiplex PCR; TCRdb stores just in-frame clones and leaves some out. For V, J and clone size, that table is used; D and trimming come from the DNA. This sample carries about 110,000 clones, nearly 80% of them seen once, and the ten largest clones take approximately 16%. Germline lookup yields CDR1 SGHRS and CDR2 YFSETQ. V lost 4 bases to trimming and J lost 7 bases, with 14 bases between them. The CDR3 is made up of 13 amino acids.

The rearrangement links TRBV5-1 to TRBJ1-2; D gene ambiguous. The sequence was collected from a woman of 80 years or more with active or convalescent COVID-19. Sequencing was performed on peripheral blood. This chain's CDR3 is CASSPDRGGGYTF. CDR3 DNA sequence: TGCGCCAGCAGCCCGGATCGGGGAGGTGGCTACACCTTC. The entire variable domain, with the rest obtained from reference TRBV5-1 and TRBJ1-2, is as follows: KAGVTQTPRYLIKTRGQQVTLSCSPISGHRSVSWYQQTPGQGLQFLFEYFSETQRNKGNFPGRFSGRQFSNSRSEMNVSTLELGDSALYLCASSPDRGGGYTFGSGTRLTVV.